These 26 T cell receptor beta chains share one sample of origin, sequenced in a study of shared clonotypes between healthy human individuals. The table came from immunoSEQ multiplex PCR; TCRdb's copy has only in-frame clones and leaves some out. The repertoire holds around 480,000 clones, with 60% to 80% as singletons. Input material: PBMCs. Receptor source: a woman aged 40 to 49 in good health. Some clones in this sample may be carry-over from other donors' samples.

This chain uses TRBV19 with TRBJ1-5; 8 positions agree with TRBD1. Germline V CDR1 and CDR2: LNHDA, SQIVND (reference sequence). Germline trimming cut 5 bases from V and 0 bases from J; bases unmatched to any gene: 18. The CDR3 length is 20 residues. The CDR3 DNA reads as TGTGCCAGTAGTCCCCCCGGACAGGGCACTACCCACAATAGCAATCAGCCCCAGCATTTT. Amino acid sequence: CASSPPGQGTTHNSNQPQHF.

The V call is TRBV18, the J call TRBJ1-1; no reliable D call. Trimming took off 3 bases at V and 2 bases at J, with 22 bases between the two ends. Germline V gene sequence: CDR1 KGHSH, CDR2 LQKENI. CDR3 length: 18 residues. The CDR3 loop reads CASSPITNFGDPNTEAFF. For the CDR3, the DNA is TGTGCCAGCTCACCGATTACCAATTTTGGGGATCCAAACACTGAAGCTTTCTTT.

CDR3 loop: CASSLGRGVYEQYF. Here the CDR3 DNA reads TGTGCCAGCAGCTTAGGGAGAGGAGTCTACGAGCAGTACTTC. V and J are TRBV7-9 and TRBJ2-7; D remains ambiguous. CDR3 length: 14 residues. CDR1 is SEHNR and CDR2 is FQNEAQ in the germline V gene (reference sequence). V lost 1 base and J lost 3, with 10 bases in between.

The CDR3 DNA follows: TGTGCCAGCAGTTACGGGACAGGGGGCTGGTACACTGAAGCTTTCTTT. It is translated as CASSYGTGGWYTEAFF. The V call is TRBV6-5, the J call TRBJ1-1, with 12 bases matching TRBD1. Germline V gives CDR1 MNHEY, CDR2 SVGAGI. The V segment lost 2 bases and the J segment 3 bases; nucleotides outside the gene matches: 4. This CDR3 has 16 amino acids.

For this clone: This likely reflects a read error, since a far larger clone is one base away. V usage is TRBV20-1 and J usage is TRBJ2-5, with D possibly being TRBD1 (6 bases). This CDR3 spans 11 amino acids. Germline lookup yields CDR1 DFQATT and CDR2 SNEGSKA (reference sequence). CDR3 nucleotide sequence: TGCAGCGGACAGTTAGGAGGGACCCAGTACTTC. Residues: CSGQLGGTQYF.

This chain joins TRBV30 and TRBJ2-7; TRBD1 agrees at 9 bases. The CDR3 covers 12 residues. Trimming took 8 bases from V and 6 from J; bases not matched to a gene: 8. Germline lookup yields CDR1 GTSNPN and CDR2 SVGIG (reference sequence). CDR3 sequence: CAGGQGPGEQYF. The CDR3 bases are TGTGCCGGGGGACAGGGACCCGGCGAGCAGTACTTC.

The chain recombines TRBV7-6 with TRBJ2-3; D gene uncertain. Trimming shortened V by 3 bases and J by 1 base, and 8 bases separated the two germline ends. The germline CDR1 and CDR2 sequences are SGHVS and FNYEAQ. The CDR3 is made up of 14 amino acids. The CDR3 region has the DNA TGTGCCAGCAGCTTTCTTGGGGGCACAGATACGCAGTATTTT. Encoded protein: CASSFLGGTDTQYF. Based on the CDR3 plus reference TRBV7-6 and TRBJ2-3, the full variable domain is GAGVSQSPRYKVTKRGQDVALRCDPISGHVSLYWYRQALGQGPEFLTYFNYEAQQDKSGLPNDRFSAERPEGSISTLTIQRTEQRDSAMYRCASSFLGGTDTQYFGPGTRLTVL.

Many counts were recorded for this clone. The V gene is TRBV7-3, the J gene TRBJ1-4; 9 nucleotides match TRBD1. The V gene's germline CDR1 is SGHTA and CDR2 FQGTGA. The CDR3 has 14 residues. Unmatched junction bases numbered 6, after V lost 5 bases and J lost 8 bases. In nucleotides, the CDR3 is TGTGCCAGCAGCCCCCGGACAGGGGAGGAAAAACTGTTTTTT. Protein: CASSPRTGEEKLFF.

The chain carries TRBV2 and TRBJ2-5, with 8 bases matching TRBD1. The DNA end is a closer match to TRBJ2-7, so the J assignment may be wrong. This CDR3 has 13 amino acids. Looked up from germline, CDR1 is SNHLY and CDR2 is FYNNEI. DNA for the CDR3: TGTGCCAGCAGAGAGGACAGGGACTACGAGCAGTACTTC. It codes for CASREDRDYEQYF.

J is TRBJ2-3 and V is TRBV28; tentatively, D is TRBD2 (6 bases). Trimming stripped 3 bases from V and 0 bases from J, with 10 bases between. Germline CDR1 and CDR2: MDHEN and SYDVKM. The CDR3 extends over 15 amino acids. CDR3 sequence (DNA): TGTGCCAGCAGTTTTAGCGGCCCTAGCACAGATACGCAGTATTTT. Translated, it gives CASSFSGPSTDTQYF.

CDR3: CASSSLAGGPTDTQYF. The CDR3 DNA reads as TGTGCCAGCAGCTCGTTAGCGGGAGGGCCAACAGATACGCAGTATTTT. The chain carries TRBV7-6 and TRBJ2-3; 11 nucleotides line up with TRBD2. The CDR3 sequence is 16 residues long. The ends lost 4 bases at V and 3 bases at J; junction bases unmatched: 6. Germline values: CDR1 SGHVS, CDR2 FNYEAQ.

This rearrangement joins TRBV30 to TRBJ2-3; 8 bases are shared with TRBD2. Germline assignment: CDR1 GTSNPN and CDR2 SVGIG (reference sequence). CDR3 size: 13 residues. The V and J ends lost 3 bases and 6 bases, in that order; junction bases with no gene match: 5. The CDR3 DNA follows: TGTGCCTGGAGAGACGGGGGGGAGGATACGCAGTATTTT. This sequence encodes CAWRDGGEDTQYF.

This chain joins TRBV15 and TRBJ2-1, with no clear D. The CDR3 has 13 residues. Germline CDR1 reads LNHNV; CDR2 reads YYDKDF (reference sequence). V lost 1 base to trimming and J lost 4 bases, with 5 bases between them. The CDR3 loop is CATSRGGYNEQFF. CDR3 coding DNA: TGTGCCACCAGCAGAGGGGGATACAATGAGCAGTTCTTC. Using reference TRBV15 and TRBJ2-1 for the parts outside the CDR3, the full variable domain is DAMVIQNPRYQVTQFGKPVTLSCSQTLNHNVMYWYQQKSSQAPKLLFHYYDKDFNNEADTPDNFQSRRPNTSFCFLDIRSPGLGDTAMYLCATSRGGYNEQFFGPGTRLTVL.

This clone has more than one count but fewer than ten. The chain couples TRBV7-2 to TRBJ1-1, with 7 bases fitting TRBD1. Per the germline V gene, CDR1 is SGHTA and CDR2 is FQGNSA. With 1 base clipped from V and 10 bases from J, the junction kept 6 bases outside the gene matches. The CDR3 contains 13 residues. The CDR3 here is CASSLVADRVAFF. CDR3 coding DNA: TGTGCCAGCAGCTTAGTTGCCGACAGGGTAGCTTTCTTT. Full variable domain (rest looked up from reference TRBV7-2 and TRBJ1-1): GAGVSQSPSNKVTEKGKDVELRCDPISGHTALYWYRQSLGQGLEFLIYFQGNSAPDKSGLPSDRFSAERTGGSVSTLTIQRTQQEDSAVYLCASSLVADRVAFFGQGTRLTVV.

The V and J genes are TRBV5-1 and TRBJ2-3, with D perhaps matching TRBD1 (7 bases). The CDR3 contains 16 residues. Germline V lookup: CDR1 SGHRS, CDR2 YFSETQ. Trimming shortened V by 4 bases and J by 0 bases, and 15 bases separated the two germline ends. The CDR3 region is CASSQGVAASTDTQYF. Written as DNA, the CDR3 is TGCGCCAGCAGCCAGGGGGTAGCGGCAAGCACAGATACGCAGTATTTT.

The chain couples TRBV16 to TRBJ1-1, with 7 bases fitting TRBD1. CDR1 and CDR2 (germline): KGHSY, FQNENV. V was clipped by 4 bases and J by 1 base; unmatched bases: 6. This CDR3 spans 15 amino acids. CDR3 amino acids: CASSPTGWGNTEAFF. CDR3 sequence (DNA): TGTGCCAGCAGCCCGACAGGGTGGGGGAACACTGAAGCTTTCTTT.

This rearrangement joins TRBV28 to TRBJ1-1; weak D call: TRBD1 (5 bases). The length of the CDR3 is 13 residues. V was pared by 6 bases and J by 5 bases, with 13 bases between. CDR1 is MDHEN, CDR2 SYDVKM, per germline. The DNA of the CDR3 is TGTGCCAGCAGGTCCAGGGTTCAGACTGAAGCTTTCTTT. This codes for CASRSRVQTEAFF. Filled out from reference TRBV28 and TRBJ1-1, the complete variable domain reads DVKVTQSSRYLVKRTGEKVFLECVQDMDHENMFWYRQDPGLGLRLIYFSYDVKMKEKGDIPEGYSVSREKKERFSLILESASTNQTSMYLCASRSRVQTEAFFGQGTRLTVV.

The genes are TRBV28 and TRBJ2-2, with D perhaps TRBD1 (5 bases). Trimming took 6 bases from V and 5 from J, leaving 22 bases between them. CDR3 length: 17 residues. Germline loops: CDR1 MDHEN, CDR2 SYDVKM. CDR3 residues: CASRFLRGARSTGELFF. The CDR3 DNA is TGTGCCAGCAGGTTTCTAAGGGGCGCGCGAAGTACCGGGGAGCTGTTTTTT.

The V and J genes are TRBV11-1 and TRBJ1-1; D unclear. The V and J ends lost 6 bases and 5 bases respectively, with 7 bases between them. The CDR3 is 11 residues long. The germline V gene encodes CDR1 SGHAT and CDR2 FQDESV (reference sequence). The CDR3 region has the DNA TGTGCCAGCAGTTACGGGACTGAAGCTTTCTTT. Translation: CASSYGTEAFF.

The V call is TRBV6-1, the J call TRBJ1-2, with 9 bases aligning to TRBD1. The CDR3 has 14 amino acids. The germline gives CDR1 MNHNS, CDR2 SASEGT. V was pared by 6 bases and J by 2 bases, with 4 bases of the junction left unmatched. CDR3 loop: CASREGQGNYGYTF. The CDR3 DNA reads TGTGCCAGCAGGGAGGGACAGGGCAACTATGGCTACACCTTC.

The V call is TRBV6-6, the J call TRBJ1-2; D uncertain. There are 13 residues in the CDR3. Per the germline V gene, CDR1 is MNHNY and CDR2 is SVGAGI (reference sequence). V gave up 5 bases and J gave up 1 base, with 8 bases separating them. CDR3 DNA: TGTGCCAGCAGTACGGACGGTAACTATGGCTACACCTTC. Protein sequence: CASSTDGNYGYTF.

The chain uses TRBV28 and TRBJ2-7; 10 positions match TRBD2. From germline, CDR1 is MDHEN and CDR2 SYDVKM. V gave up 6 bases and J gave up 3 bases; unmatched junction bases: 5. The CDR3 is made up of 14 amino acids. For the CDR3, the DNA is TGTGCCAGCAGGCGACTAGCGGGCGGCTACGAGCAGTACTTC. It specifies CASRRLAGGYEQYF.

There are a few counts of this clone. The genes are TRBV7-2 and TRBJ2-5, with TRBD2 identical over 8 bases. This CDR3 spans 14 amino acids. The junction had 7 bases not matched to a gene; V was cut back by 5 bases and J by 5 bases. Germline V gene sequence: CDR1 SGHTA, CDR2 FQGNSA. The CDR3 DNA reads as TGTGCCAGCAGCCAGGGACTAGGGCGGGAGACCCAGTACTTC. Residues: CASSQGLGRETQYF.

The V and J genes are TRBV11-2 and TRBJ1-1, with 7 bases that match TRBD1. The CDR3 spans 14 residues. The germline gives CDR1 SGHAT, CDR2 FQNNGV. The V segment lost 5 bases and the J segment 3 bases; nucleotides outside the gene matches: 6. CDR3 region: CASSRYRGDTEAFF. CDR3 in DNA: TGTGCCAGCAGCCGATACAGGGGAGACACTGAAGCTTTCTTT.

The rearrangement joins TRBV28 to TRBJ2-3; 10 bases map to TRBD2. The CDR3 totals 18 residues. The germline gives CDR1 MDHEN, CDR2 SYDVKM. The junction had 7 bases not matched to a gene; V was cut back by 1 base and J by 0 bases. As DNA, the CDR3 is TGTGCCAGCAGTTTATCGGCTAGCGGGAGCGCTAGCACAGATACGCAGTATTTT. Translating it yields CASSLSASGSASTDTQYF.

This chain connects TRBV19 to TRBJ2-7; no reliable D call. The germline V and J ends were trimmed by 6 bases and 0 bases, with 12 bases remaining between them. The V gene's germline CDR1 is LNHDA and CDR2 SQIVND (reference sequence). CDR3 length: 14 amino acids. CDR3 loop: CASSPRHSSYEQYF. The CDR3 DNA reads as TGTGCCAGTAGCCCGCGACATAGCTCCTACGAGCAGTACTTC. The variable domain in full, completed from reference TRBV19 and TRBJ2-7, reads DGGITQSPKYLFRKEGQNVTLSCEQNLNHDAMYWYRQDPGQGLRLIYYSQIVNDFQKGDIAEGYSVSREKKESFPLTVTSAQKNPTAFYLCASSPRHSSYEQYFGPGTRLTVT.